A single sample gave rise to the 2 T cell receptor beta chains below, sequenced in a study of Ad26.COV2.S vaccination and SARS-CoV-2 variants. Method: immunoSEQ multiplex PCR; TCRdb's copy keeps in-frame clones and lacks some. The sample includes 300,000 to 350,000 clones, around 84% of them seen just once. The treatment denotes: 19 received Ad26.COV2.S at low or high dose, single or two shots; roughly 5 received placebo; per-sample allocation not given. Sampling occurred on day 63 after the first vaccine or placebo injection. The starting material was peripheral blood, obtained in a trial of Ad26.COV2.S vaccine versus placebo. All receptors come from a person aged 18 to 59 who received the Ad26.COV2.S COVID-19 vaccine or a placebo.

This chain connects TRBV19 to TRBJ1-2, with TRBD1 matching over 11 bases. V trimming: 0 bases; J trimming: 4 bases; junction bases outside the gene matches: 1. This CDR3 has 15 amino acids. Germline V gene data show CDR1 as LNHDA and CDR2 as SQIVND (reference sequence). The CDR3 DNA reads TGTGCCAGTAGTATAGATGGGACAGGGGGCTATGGCTACACCTTC. Amino acids: CASSIDGTGGYGYTF.

The chain recombines TRBV27 with TRBJ2-6; a weak D match, TRBD2 (6 bases). The CDR3 extends over 17 amino acids. Trimming removed 3 bases from V and 3 bases from J, with 15 bases in between. CDR1 MNHEY and CDR2 SMNVEV come from the germline V gene (reference sequence). The CDR3 coding sequence is TGTGCCAGCAGTTTGAGGGGCGCGGGAATTGGGGCCAACGTCCTGACTTTC. Residues: CASSLRGAGIGANVLTF.